What follows are 16 T cell receptor beta chains derived from one specimen sequenced in a study of Ad26.COV2.S vaccination and SARS-CoV-2 variants. Treatment denoted: some 20 received Ad26.COV2.S at low or high dose, single or two shots; a few received placebo; per-sample allocation not given. Sample collection was performed on day 63 after the first vaccine or placebo injection. Sequencing used immunoSEQ multiplex PCR; TCRdb keeps in-frame clones, though not all of them. The profile shows about 430,000 clones, about nine tenths of them singletons. Sequenced here: peripheral blood, sampled in a trial of Ad26.COV2.S vaccine versus placebo. Receptors were obtained from a person between 18 and 59 years old who received the Ad26.COV2.S COVID-19 vaccine or a placebo.

The table lists this clone with a count of one. The chain has TRBV5-6 and TRBJ2-7; 9 bases fit TRBD1. The CDR3 spans 14 residues. J lost 2 bases, V lost 2 bases, and 2 bases had no gene match. CDR1 and CDR2 from the germline V gene are SGHDT and YYEEEE. The CDR3 coding sequence is TGTGCCAGCAGCTTTGGGACAGGGACCTACGAGCAGTACTTC. This gives the protein CASSFGTGTYEQYF.

The rearrangement joins TRBV5-8 to TRBJ2-5; 7 bases agree with TRBD1. From germline, CDR1 is SGHTS and CDR2 YDEGEE. This CDR3 is 15 amino acids long. V lost 3 bases, J lost 4 bases, and 9 bases stayed unmatched. CDR3 sequence: CASSYTGVRGETQYF. CDR3 nucleotides: TGTGCCAGCAGCTATACAGGGGTGCGAGGAGAGACCCAGTACTTC. Combining the CDR3 with reference TRBV5-8 and TRBJ2-5 gives the whole variable domain EAGVTQSPTHLIKTRGQQATLRCSPISGHTSVYWYQQALGLGLQFLLWYDEGEERNRGNFPPRFSGRQFPNYSSELNVNALELEDSALYLCASSYTGVRGETQYFGPGTRLLVL.

The CDR3 loop is CASRSDQTGGFGNTIYF. The CDR3 DNA is TGTGCCAGCAGGTCTGACCAGACAGGGGGTTTTGGAAACACCATATATTTT. The chain links TRBV27 to TRBJ1-3, with TRBD1 identical over 9 bases. Per germline, CDR1 MNHEY and CDR2 SMNVEV (reference sequence). CDR3 length equals 17 residues. V dropped 6 bases and J dropped 3; count of bases not matched to a gene: 12.

The J gene is TRBJ2-1, the V gene TRBV4-3; 8 nucleotides agree with TRBD2. Unmatched junction bases numbered 4, after V lost 0 bases and J lost 6 bases. The CDR3 is 15 residues long. Germline lookup yields CDR1 LGHNA and CDR2 YSLEER. CDR3 sequence reads: CASSQDSGSPNEQFF. In DNA, the CDR3 is TGCGCCAGCAGCCAAGACAGCGGGAGCCCCAATGAGCAGTTCTTC.

This clone was detected only once. Additional DNA sequences in this sample encode the identical CDR3. V is TRBV11-2 and J is TRBJ2-5; D is uncertain. The V and J ends lost 1 base and 1 base respectively, with 4 bases between them. CDR1 SGHAT and CDR2 FQNNGV come from the germline V gene. This CDR3 contains 13 residues. In DNA, the CDR3 is TGTGCCAGCAGCTTAGCCGTCCAAGAGACCCAGTACTTC. This gives the protein CASSLAVQETQYF.

The rearrangement links TRBV3-1 (or the pseudogene TRBV3-2) to TRBJ2-7, with 7 bases fitting TRBD2. The CDR3 runs 14 residues. V was pared by 1 base and J by 6 bases, with 6 bases of the junction left unmatched. Germline CDR1 and CDR2: LGHDT and YNNKEL (reference sequence). The CDR3 nucleotides are TGTGCCAGCAGCCAAGGGGACTACCGAGGCGAGCAGTACTTC. It encodes CASSQGDYRGEQYF.

This clone came up once. At one end, the junction sequence differs from germline, possibly due to a read error. The rearrangement joins TRBV7-7 to TRBJ2-2; 11 bases match TRBD2. Germline assignment: CDR1 SSHAT and CDR2 FNYEAQ (reference sequence). The CDR3 is 16 amino acids. DNA for the CDR3: TGTGCTAGCAGCCCCCTAGCGGGAGGTTCCACCGGGGAGCTGTTTTTT. Translation gives CASSPLAGGSTGELFF.

The chain has TRBV2 and TRBJ2-7, with no clear D. The V and J ends lost 4 bases and 4 bases respectively, with 5 bases between them. This CDR3 has 11 amino acids. In germline, CDR1 is SNHLY, CDR2 FYNNEI. This CDR3 is CASSARYEQYF. The CDR3, as DNA: TGTGCCAGCAGTGCCCGATACGAGCAGTACTTC.

The J gene is TRBJ2-5, the V gene TRBV7-9, with TRBD2 matching over 8 bases. CDR1 and CDR2 (germline): SEHNR, FQNEAQ (reference sequence). The CDR3 is made up of 13 amino acids. Trimming at V came to 1 base and at J to 5 bases, leaving 0 bases not matched to a gene. For the CDR3, the DNA is TGTGCCAGCAGCTTAGGACTAGCGGAGACCCAGTACTTC. Encoded protein: CASSLGLAETQYF. Filled out from reference TRBV7-9 and TRBJ2-5, the complete variable domain reads DTGVSQNPRHKITKRGQNVTFRCDPISEHNRLYWYRQTLGQGPEFLTYFQNEAQLEKSRLLSDRFSAERPKGSFSTLEIQRTEQGDSAMYLCASSLGLAETQYFGPGTRLLVL.

The V and J genes are TRBV6-5 and TRBJ1-2, with 8 bases lining up with TRBD1. J lost 5 bases, V lost 7 bases, and 6 bases had no gene match. This CDR3 has 13 amino acids. Germline V gene lookup returns CDR1 MNHEY and CDR2 SVGAGI. CDR3 sequence reads: CASTSGGGYGYTF. CDR3 nucleotides: TGTGCCAGCACTTCAGGGGGCGGGTATGGCTACACCTTC.

In its sample, this clone was seen once. This chain uses TRBV30 with TRBJ2-1; D ambiguous. Germline-derived CDR1 and CDR2 are GTSNPN and SVGIG (reference sequence). The CDR3 is made up of 14 amino acids. V lost 1 base to trimming and J lost 0 bases, with 7 bases between them. CDR3 residues: CAWSGPGSYNEQFF. CDR3 DNA sequence: TGTGCCTGGAGTGGACCTGGCTCCTACAATGAGCAGTTCTTC.

This chain links TRBV7-9 with TRBJ2-7, with D perhaps given as TRBD1 or TRBD2 (5 bases each). Trimming removed 0 bases at V and 5 bases at J, with 20 bases between. The germline V gene has CDR1 SEHNR and CDR2 FQNEAQ (reference sequence). There are 17 residues in the CDR3. CDR3: CASSLATGRDSGDEQYF. The CDR3 region has the DNA TGTGCCAGCAGCTTAGCGACGGGGCGCGATTCCGGGGACGAGCAGTACTTC.

The rearrangement uses TRBV6-2 or TRBV6-3 and TRBJ1-1, with D unresolved. CDR1 is MNHEY, CDR2 SVGEGT, per germline. The V end lost 5 bases, the J end lost 6 bases, and 13 bases lay between the germline ends. The CDR3 has 13 amino acids. The CDR3 region has the DNA TGTGCCAGCAGTCGATCCGGGGATTCTGAAGCTTTCTTT. This encodes CASSRSGDSEAFF.

The CDR3 reads CASSGTIMNTEAFF. The CDR3 DNA follows: TGTGCCAGCAGCGGGACAATAATGAACACTGAAGCTTTCTTT. The chain recombines TRBV2 with TRBJ1-1; weak D call: TRBD1 (6 bases). V lost 6 bases and J lost 0, with 11 bases in between. Looked up from germline, CDR1 is SNHLY and CDR2 is FYNNEI. The CDR3 has 14 amino acids.

The V and J genes are TRBV18 and TRBJ1-1, with D tentatively TRBD1 (6 bases). V dropped 3 bases and J dropped 1 base, with 12 bases sitting between them. The V gene's germline CDR1 is KGHSH and CDR2 LQKENI. This CDR3 is 15 amino acids long. The CDR3 region has the DNA TGTGCCAGCTCACCGCCCGGGACAAGGAACACTGAAGCTTTCTTT. As protein: CASSPPGTRNTEAFF.

The chain couples TRBV27 to TRBJ2-3; 12 bases agree with TRBD2. The CDR3 is 18 residues long. In germline, CDR1 is MNHEY, CDR2 SMNVEV (reference sequence). V lost 10 bases to trimming and J lost 0 bases; unmatched junction nucleotides: 14. The CDR3 DNA reads as TGTGCCACCTCCTATGCTAGCGGGAGGGCCTATAGCACAGATACGCAGTATTTT. Encoded protein: CATSYASGRAYSTDTQYF.